This note documents a single T cell receptor (beta chain) sequence. What it binds is unknown. The record originates from a study of cytomegalovirus exposure and HLA in healthy donors. Study results and caveats: Specificity of a few CMV-associated chains for CMV antigens was verified in vitro. Most TCR beta V segments were productive about 87% or about 30% of the time in an earlier analysis. It was shown in a later analysis that HLA-associated TCR beta chains were more clonally expanded than other, equally common chains. Some segments of the V type, notably TRBV6-2 and TRBV6-3, were excluded as indistinguishable.

In the PCR, 60 Vbeta and 13 Jbeta primers were used. Clones were read by immunoSEQ multiplex PCR, and TCRdb kept only the in-frame ones, dropping some. Of 150,000 to 200,000 clones listed, around 81% were seen once; the top ten hold around 2.1%. The CDR3 length is 14 residues. Germline trimming cut 3 bases from V and 4 bases from J; bases unmatched to any gene: 2. CDR1 and CDR2 from the germline V gene are MNHNS and SASEGT. The chain employs TRBV6-1 and TRBJ2-1, with 8 bases identical to TRBD1. The source of this sequence is a woman aged 18-29 years in good health and CMV-seropositive. The specimen was PBMCs. As DNA, the CDR3 is TGTGCCAGCAGTGAGGACAGGGAATACAATGAGCAGTTCTTC. Translating it yields CASSEDREYNEQFF.